These 24 T cell receptor beta chains share one sample of origin, sequenced in a study of T cells in Graves' hyperthyroidism and ophthalmopathy. Authors of the study amplified TCR beta CDR3 regions from RNA transcripts. The HTBI set primed first-round TCR CDR3 RT-PCR. TCRdb passed the multiplex PCR reads through MiXCR, listing each CDR3 protein once. The sample shows 300,000 to 350,000 distinct CDR3 sequences, approximately 15% of them seen only once. Sequencing used blood. Receptors originate from a woman between 25 and 40 years old with Graves' hyperthyroidism.

The genes are TRBV20-1 and TRBJ2-7, with unresolved D. Trimming pared 0 bases from V and 5 bases from J, leaving 5 bases between. Germline V CDR1 and CDR2: DFQATT, SNEGSKA (reference sequence). CDR3 size: 11 residues. The DNA of the CDR3 is TGCAGTGCTAGAGATACCCACGAGCAGTACTTC. Translated: CSARDTHEQYF.

This clonotype was observed at least ten times. The V call is TRBV12-3 or TRBV12-4, the J call TRBJ1-1, with D unclear. The CDR3 length is 12 residues. V shed 11 bases and J shed 5 bases, with 15 bases lying between them. This CDR3 reads CAVENVATEAFF. The CDR3 DNA reads as TGTGCCGTGGAGAACGTGGCGACTGAAGCTTTCTTT.

There are many counts of this clonotype. The CDR3 DNA is TGCGCCAGCAGCTTGACCGGGACAGCCTTCGAGCAGTACTTC. Encoded protein: CASSLTGTAFEQYF. The V gene is TRBV5-1, the J gene TRBJ2-7; 7 bases are shared with TRBD1. Germline V gives CDR1 SGHRS, CDR2 YFSETQ. This CDR3 has 14 amino acids. V trimming: 1 base; J trimming: 6 bases; junction bases outside the gene matches: 7.

V and J are TRBV7-6 and TRBJ2-2; 9 nucleotides match TRBD2. The CDR3 spans 14 residues. From germline, CDR1 is SGHVS and CDR2 FNYEAQ. V shed 6 bases and J 6 bases; nucleotides not matched to a gene: 5. The CDR3, as DNA: TGTGCCAGCAGGACTAGCGGTCGGGCCGGGGAGCTGTTTTTT. Amino acids: CASRTSGRAGELFF.

This clonotype was detected many times. The chain combines TRBV7-9 with TRBJ2-7; TRBD1 matches 10 bases. The germline V gene encodes CDR1 SEHNR and CDR2 FQNEAQ (reference sequence). This CDR3 contains 14 residues. Trimming took 5 bases from V and 5 from J; bases not matched to a gene: 6. For the CDR3, the DNA is TGTGCCAGCAGCCTGACAGGGGGCTCTGACGAGCAGTACTTC. This codes for CASSLTGGSDEQYF.

The chain couples TRBV12-3 or TRBV12-4 to TRBJ2-7; TRBD1 matches at 9 bases. Trimming at V came to 7 bases and at J to 5 bases, leaving 9 bases not matched to a gene. The CDR3 consists of 14 residues. The chain's CDR3 is CASTLTGGGNEQYF. The CDR3 coding sequence is TGTGCCAGCACCCTGACAGGGGGTGGGAACGAGCAGTACTTC.

The rearrangement joins TRBV6-2 or TRBV6-3 to TRBJ2-4; TRBD2 is a possible D gene (5 bases). The CDR3 extends over 17 amino acids. V was trimmed by 2 bases and J by 8 bases, leaving 22 bases between them. Germline CDR1 is MNHEY and CDR2 is SVGEGT. CDR3: CASSYGRGRTRVDIQYF. DNA for the CDR3: TGTGCCAGCAGTTACGGGCGTGGCCGAACGAGGGTGGACATTCAGTACTTC.

This rearrangement joins TRBV6-4 to TRBJ2-1, with TRBD1 matching over 7 bases. The trim removed 3 bases at V and 10 bases at J, leaving 6 bases unmatched. Germline V gene sequence: CDR1 MRHNA, CDR2 SNTAGT. This CDR3 has 13 residues. CDR3 sequence: CASSEGGDREQFF. CDR3 DNA sequence: TGTGCCAGCAGTGAAGGGGGCGACAGGGAGCAGTTCTTC.

At least ten counts were recorded for this clonotype. This rearrangement joins TRBV5-1 to TRBJ2-1; 7 bases are a match to TRBD2. The CDR3 runs 16 residues. CDR1 and CDR2 from the germline V gene are SGHRS and YFSETQ. The V segment lost 0 bases and the J segment 8 bases; nucleotides outside the gene matches: 11. CDR3 coding DNA: TGCGCCAGCAGCTTGGCTAGCGGATCGCGGGCGTATGAGCAGTTCTTC. It yields the protein CASSLASGSRAYEQFF.

Ten or more counts support this clonotype. The rearrangement joins TRBV7-2 to TRBJ2-7; D remains ambiguous. The CDR3 contains 14 residues. V was trimmed by 0 bases and J by 2 bases, leaving 8 bases between them. The V gene's germline CDR1 is SGHTA and CDR2 FQGNSA. The CDR3 DNA is TGTGCCAGCAGCTTAGCACCTTCTCCCTACGAGCAGTACTTC. Protein product: CASSLAPSPYEQYF.

In this sample, this clonotype turned up many times. The chain links TRBV11-2 to TRBJ2-3; no clear D. The CDR3 has 15 residues. Germline CDR1 is SGHAT and CDR2 is FQNNGV. V was cut by 5 bases and J by 6 bases, with 18 bases left in between. The CDR3 sequence: CASSATNFGADTQYF. For the CDR3, the DNA is TGTGCCAGCAGCGCCACCAACTTTGGTGCTGATACGCAGTATTTT.

The chain recombines TRBV5-1 with TRBJ2-7; D perhaps matches TRBD1 (5 bases). The CDR3 runs 14 residues. Trimming pared 0 bases from V and 6 bases from J, leaving 13 bases between. Germline V CDR1 and CDR2: SGHRS, YFSETQ. The CDR3 reads CASSLGLGLGEQYF. CDR3 DNA sequence: TGCGCCAGCAGCTTGGGGTTGGGGCTCGGCGAGCAGTACTTC. The whole variable domain, filled in from reference TRBV5-1 and TRBJ2-7, reads KAGVTQTPRYLIKTRGQQVTLSCSPISGHRSVSWYQQTPGQGLQFLFEYFSETQRNKGNFPGRFSGRQFSNSRSEMNVSTLELGDSALYLCASSLGLGLGEQYFGPGTRLTVT.

There are many counts of this clonotype. The chain carries TRBV6-1 and TRBJ1-1; TRBD1 matches 7 bases. Germline V lookup: CDR1 MNHNS, CDR2 SASEGT. Trimming cost V 5 bases and J 1 base; bases outside gene matches: 7. This CDR3 contains 15 residues. The CDR3 sequence is CASSPQTGRNTEAFF. CDR3 nucleotides: TGTGCCAGCAGTCCCCAGACAGGGCGGAACACTGAAGCTTTCTTT.

The rearrangement joins TRBV27 to TRBJ2-2; D uncertain. Trimming shortened V by 2 bases and J by 4 bases, and 8 bases separated the two germline ends. CDR3 length: 14 amino acids. Germline CDR1 reads MNHEY; CDR2 reads SMNVEV (reference sequence). The CDR3 nucleotides are TGTGCCAGCAGTTTAGACCGGCGCACCGGGGAGCTGTTTTTT. This encodes CASSLDRRTGELFF.

The chain has TRBV3-1 and TRBJ2-5; D ambiguous. The length of the CDR3 is 15 residues. V shed 4 bases and J shed 5 bases, with 17 bases lying between them. The germline V gene encodes CDR1 LGHDT and CDR2 YNNKEL (reference sequence). The CDR3 sequence is CASSLNPLAGETQYF. CDR3 sequence (DNA): TGTGCCAGCAGCCTAAATCCCCTGGCCGGGGAGACCCAGTACTTC.

The chain recombines TRBV28 with TRBJ1-2, with a possible D match to TRBD1 (5 bases). This CDR3 is 13 amino acids long. Trimming cost V 8 bases and J 5 bases, with 15 bases left between them. Germline V CDR1 and CDR2: MDHEN, SYDVKM. The DNA of the CDR3 is TGTGCCAGCGTGGACCCGGGGGGGTATGGCTACACCTTC. It encodes CASVDPGGYGYTF.

The sample holds a few counts of this clonotype. Germline is not matched at one junction end, which may reflect a read error. The gene calls are TRBV29-1 and TRBJ2-1; D unresolved. Germline lookup yields CDR1 SQVTM and CDR2 ANQGSEA. This CDR3 comprises 14 residues. CDR3 DNA: TGCAGTGTTGAAGATTCCCCGGAGTTCAATGAGCAGTTCTTC. As protein: CSVEDSPEFNEQFF.

This clonotype was detected only a few times. This chain links TRBV3-1 with TRBJ1-1; possibly TRBD1 for D (5 bases). The CDR3 contains 14 residues. From germline, CDR1 is LGHDT and CDR2 YNNKEL (reference sequence). The V and J ends lost 4 bases and 0 bases respectively, with 9 bases between them. Written as DNA, the CDR3 is TGTGCCAGCAGCCGGGGACGCCTGAACACTGAAGCTTTCTTT. Translating it yields CASSRGRLNTEAFF.

This clonotype was seen at least ten times. The chain couples TRBV7-9 to TRBJ2-1; weak D call: TRBD2 (5 bases). CDR1 and CDR2 (germline): SEHNR, FQNEAQ (reference sequence). The V and J ends lost 2 bases and 0 bases respectively, with 11 bases between them. The CDR3 runs 16 residues. CDR3 bases: TGTGCCAGCAGCTTATTCAGCGGAAGCTCCTACAATGAGCAGTTCTTC. It encodes CASSLFSGSSYNEQFF.

This clonotype was seen repeatedly, ten times or more. J is TRBJ2-7 and V is TRBV27; perhaps TRBD2 as D (5 bases). Trimming removed 2 bases at V and 2 bases at J, with 10 bases between. The CDR3 extends over 14 amino acids. Germline loops: CDR1 MNHEY, CDR2 SMNVEV (reference sequence). CDR3 coding DNA: TGTGCCAGCAGTTTAATTACCGGGGCCTACGAGCAGTACTTC. Encoded protein: CASSLITGAYEQYF.

V usage is TRBV29-1 and J usage is TRBJ2-1, with 11 bases matching TRBD1. Germline V gene data show CDR1 as SQVTM and CDR2 as ANQGSEA. This CDR3 spans 15 amino acids. V shed 8 bases and J 10 bases; nucleotides not matched to a gene: 16. The CDR3 region has the DNA TGCAGCCTGGAGGTAGGGGACAGGGGGAGCGGGGAGCAGTTCTTC. Translation gives CSLEVGDRGSGEQFF.

This clonotype came up many times. This chain uses TRBV19 with TRBJ2-7; D unresolved. V dropped 1 base and J dropped 2 bases, with 12 bases sitting between them. This CDR3 comprises 15 residues. Germline V gives CDR1 LNHDA, CDR2 SQIVND (reference sequence). CDR3 DNA: TGTGCCAGTAGTATAGGTGGTACAGCCACCTACGAGCAGTACTTC. This gives the protein CASSIGGTATYEQYF.

In its sample, this clonotype was seen many times. The rearrangement uses TRBV7-2 and TRBJ1-3; no clear D gene. This CDR3 has 14 residues. Looked up from germline, CDR1 is SGHTA and CDR2 is FQGNSA. V shed 6 bases and J shed 0 bases, with 9 bases lying between them. The CDR3 DNA is TGTGCCAGCAGTTCAGGTCTCTCTGGAAACACCATATATTTT. Its translation is CASSSGLSGNTIYF.

In this sample, this clonotype turned up a few times. The rearrangement uses TRBV29-1 and TRBJ2-3; D perhaps matches TRBD2 (5 bases). V was trimmed by 7 bases and J by 2 bases, leaving 10 bases between them. The CDR3 covers 12 residues. CDR1 is SQVTM, CDR2 ANQGSEA, per germline. CDR3 sequence: CSATRDTDTQYF. CDR3 sequence (DNA): TGCAGCGCCACTAGAGACACAGATACGCAGTATTTT.